This TCR beta chain was documented in a study of blood T cell repertoires in COVID-19. For the study at large: PBMCs, B-cell-depleted T cells, or T cells provided the cDNA or gDNA that made up the material.

In the case of this clone: One end of the junction fails to match germline, which may point to a read error.

Per the germline V gene, CDR1 is SGDLS and CDR2 is YYNGEE. The CDR3 has 16 residues. Per the original data handling: Amplifying reference gene primers gave estimates of nucleated cell counts. Method: immunoSEQ multiplex PCR; TCRdb's copy keeps in-frame clones and lacks some. That table gives V, J and clone size, and the DNA gave D and trimming. Among 400,000 or so clones listed, about 90% were seen once. Sequenced: peripheral blood. The sequence came from a man younger than 30 with COVID-19, enrolled during active disease. The chain uses TRBV9 and TRBJ2-1; 8 bases match TRBD2. The CDR3 reads CASSGRSGSSHNEQFF. CDR3 bases: TGTGCCAGCAGCGGAAGAAGCGGGAGCTCCCACAATGAGCAGTTCTTC. The full variable domain, its missing parts supplied by reference TRBV9 and TRBJ2-1, is DSGVTQTPKHLITATGQRVTLRCSPRSGDLSVYWYQQSLDQGLQFLIQYYNGEERAKGNILERFSAQQFPDLHSELNLSSLELGDSALYFCASSGRSGSSHNEQFFGPGTRLTVL.